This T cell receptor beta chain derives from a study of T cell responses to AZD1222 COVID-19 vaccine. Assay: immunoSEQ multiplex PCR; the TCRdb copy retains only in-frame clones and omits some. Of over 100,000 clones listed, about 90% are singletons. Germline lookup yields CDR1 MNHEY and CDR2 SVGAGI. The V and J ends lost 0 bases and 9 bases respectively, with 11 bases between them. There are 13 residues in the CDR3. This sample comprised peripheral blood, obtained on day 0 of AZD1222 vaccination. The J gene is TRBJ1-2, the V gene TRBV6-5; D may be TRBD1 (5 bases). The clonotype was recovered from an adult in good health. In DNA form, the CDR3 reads TGTGCCAGCAGTTACTCGGGACGTGTCAGCTACACCTTC. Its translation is CASSYSGRVSYTF.